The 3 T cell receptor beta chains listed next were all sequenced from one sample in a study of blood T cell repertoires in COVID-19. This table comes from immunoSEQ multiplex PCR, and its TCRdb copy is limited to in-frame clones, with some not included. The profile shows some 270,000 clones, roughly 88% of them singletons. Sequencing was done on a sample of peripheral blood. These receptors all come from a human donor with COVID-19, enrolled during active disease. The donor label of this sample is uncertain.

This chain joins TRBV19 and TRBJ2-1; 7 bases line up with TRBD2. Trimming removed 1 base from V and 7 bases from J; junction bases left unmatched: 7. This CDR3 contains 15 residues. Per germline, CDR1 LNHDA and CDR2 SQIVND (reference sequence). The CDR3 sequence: CASSIAGGGYNEQFF. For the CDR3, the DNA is TGTGCCAGTAGTATAGCGGGAGGTGGGTATAATGAGCAGTTCTTC.

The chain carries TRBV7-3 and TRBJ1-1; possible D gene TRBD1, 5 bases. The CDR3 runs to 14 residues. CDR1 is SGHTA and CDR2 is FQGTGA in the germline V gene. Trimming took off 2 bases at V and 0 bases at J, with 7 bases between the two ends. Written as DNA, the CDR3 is TGTGCCAGCAGCTTAGACAGAATGAACACTGAAGCTTTCTTT. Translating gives CASSLDRMNTEAFF.

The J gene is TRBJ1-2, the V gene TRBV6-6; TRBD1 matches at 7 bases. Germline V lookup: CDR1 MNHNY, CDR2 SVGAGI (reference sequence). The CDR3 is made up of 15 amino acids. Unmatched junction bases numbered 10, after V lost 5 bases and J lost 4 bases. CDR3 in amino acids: CASSLLTGQFYGYTF. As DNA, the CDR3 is TGTGCCAGCAGTCTTCTCACGGGACAGTTCTATGGCTACACCTTC.